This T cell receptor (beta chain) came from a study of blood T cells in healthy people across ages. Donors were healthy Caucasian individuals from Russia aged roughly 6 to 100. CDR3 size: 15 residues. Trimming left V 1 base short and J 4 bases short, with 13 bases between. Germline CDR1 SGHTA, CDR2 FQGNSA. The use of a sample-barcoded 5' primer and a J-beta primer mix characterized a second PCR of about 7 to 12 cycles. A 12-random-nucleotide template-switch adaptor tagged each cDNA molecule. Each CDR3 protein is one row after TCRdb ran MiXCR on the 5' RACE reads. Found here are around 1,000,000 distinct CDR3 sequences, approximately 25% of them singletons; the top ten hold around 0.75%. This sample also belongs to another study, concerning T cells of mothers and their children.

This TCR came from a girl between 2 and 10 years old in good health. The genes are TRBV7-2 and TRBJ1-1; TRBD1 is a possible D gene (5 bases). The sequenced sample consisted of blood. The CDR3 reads CASSLEAGRSTEAFF. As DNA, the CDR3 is TGTGCCAGCAGCTTAGAGGCAGGGCGGAGCACTGAAGCTTTCTTT.